Listed here are 9 T cell receptor beta chains from one sample, sequenced in a study of blood T cell repertoires in COVID-19 (dated by TCRdb to about 2020). Library generation was performed with the immunoSEQ multiplex PCR assay. In its TCRdb copy, this immuneACCESS table keeps in-frame sequences only and misses some clones. Where compared with another copy, unresolved V genes explain less than half of these, and the others have no known cause. Counted in this sample were around 400,000 clones; 90% to 95% of them appeared once. The ten largest clones add up to roughly 0.86% of the sample. The sequencing input was PBMCs or T cells enriched from blood (not recorded which). The receptors were gathered from a woman in her thirties or forties who had been exposed to COVID-19.

V gene TRBV19 combines with J gene TRBJ1-2, with 7 bases matching TRBD1. The CDR3 runs to 14 residues. Germline trimming cut 5 bases from V and 4 bases from J; bases unmatched to any gene: 7. Germline CDR1 reads LNHDA; CDR2 reads SQIVND (reference sequence). The CDR3 spells CASSPRDRIYGYTF. CDR3 nucleotide sequence: TGTGCCAGTAGTCCTAGGGACAGAATCTATGGCTACACCTTC.

The chain links TRBV30 to TRBJ1-3; no firm D call. CDR1 and CDR2 (germline): GTSNPN, SVGIG (reference sequence). The CDR3 has 12 amino acids. With 5 bases removed from V and 2 bases from J, the gap between germline ends came to 7 bases. CDR3 DNA sequence: TGTGCCTGGGAAAGCCCTGGAAACACCATATATTTT. Protein sequence: CAWESPGNTIYF.

The genes are TRBV30 and TRBJ1-3; TRBD1 matches at 7 bases. The germline CDR1 and CDR2 sequences are GTSNPN and SVGIG (reference sequence). The ends lost 0 bases at V and 3 bases at J; junction bases unmatched: 5. The CDR3 extends over 15 amino acids. CDR3: CAWSVARGNGNTIYF. DNA of the CDR3: TGTGCCTGGAGTGTCGCCAGGGGGAATGGAAACACCATATATTTT. Variable domain in full (rest from reference TRBV30 and TRBJ1-3): SQTIHQWPATLVQPVGSPLSLECTVEGTSNPNLYWYRQAAGRGLQLLFYSVGIGQISSEVPQNLSASRPQDRQFILSSKKLLLSDSGFYLCAWSVARGNGNTIYFGEGSWLTVV.

This chain uses TRBV5-4 with TRBJ2-2; tentatively, D is TRBD1 (7 bases). Trimming took off 0 bases at V and 6 bases at J, with 12 bases between the two ends. Germline lookup yields CDR1 SGHNT and CDR2 YYREEE (reference sequence). The CDR3 totals 15 residues. As DNA, the CDR3 is TGTGCCAGCAGCTTGGAGACAGGGAGGTCCGGGGAGCTGTTTTTT. Protein sequence: CASSLETGRSGELFF. The whole variable domain, remainder taken from reference TRBV5-4 and TRBJ2-2, is ETGVTQSPTHLIKTRGQQVTLRCSSQSGHNTVSWYQQALGQGPQFIFQYYREEENGRGNFPPRFSGLQFPNYSSELNVNALELDDSALYLCASSLETGRSGELFFGEGSRLTVL.

In nucleotides, the CDR3 is TGTGCCAGCAACCCACAGGGTGACTATGGCTACACCTTC. Translating gives CASNPQGDYGYTF. J is TRBJ1-2 and V is TRBV6-1; TRBD1 might be the D (6 bases). CDR3 size: 13 residues. V was trimmed by 7 bases and J by 3 bases, leaving 12 bases between them. Germline loops: CDR1 MNHNS, CDR2 SASEGT.

This clone occurred once. The J gene is TRBJ1-4, the V gene TRBV3-1 (or the pseudogene TRBV3-2), with TRBD1 matching 7 bases. With 3 bases clipped from V and 3 bases from J, the junction kept 7 bases outside the gene matches. Germline V gene data show CDR1 as LGHDT and CDR2 as YNNKEL (reference sequence). The CDR3 loop spans 16 amino acids. The CDR3: CASSHRDRVANEKLFF. The CDR3, as DNA: TGTGCCAGCAGCCATCGAGACAGGGTTGCTAATGAAAAACTGTTTTTT.

This rearrangement joins TRBV7-3 to TRBJ2-1; D might be TRBD2 (6 bases). The CDR3 runs to 16 residues. From germline, CDR1 is SGHTA and CDR2 FQGTGA. V lost 6 bases and J lost 6, with 21 bases in between. The CDR3 sequence is CASSTIAASGSNEQFF. DNA for the CDR3: TGTGCCAGCAGTACTATAGCGGCGTCGGGTAGCAATGAGCAGTTCTTC.

This sequence joins TRBV7-8 and TRBJ2-1; D might be TRBD2 (5 bases). The germline V and J ends were trimmed by 8 bases and 8 bases, with 16 bases remaining between them. The CDR3 runs 13 residues. The germline V gene encodes CDR1 SGHVS and CDR2 FQNEAQ. CDR3 bases: TGTGCCAGCTTCCCGGGAAACACAGATGAGCAGTTCTTC. Translation gives CASFPGNTDEQFF. Full variable domain (remainder filled in from reference TRBV7-8 and TRBJ2-1): GAGVSQSPRYKVAKRGQDVALRCDPISGHVSLFWYQQALGQGPEFLTYFQNEAQLDKSGLPSDRFFAERPEGSVSTLKIQRTQQEDSAVYLCASFPGNTDEQFFGPGTRLTVL.

This sequence joins TRBV5-5 and TRBJ1-1; the D is unclear. The CDR3 loop spans 14 amino acids. Germline CDR1 and CDR2: SGHKS and YYEKEE (reference sequence). The V gene lost 5 bases and the J gene lost 1 base, with 12 bases spanning the gap. The CDR3 bases are TGTGCCAGCAGGATGACAACCGAGAACACTGAAGCTTTCTTT. Its translation: CASRMTTENTEAFF.